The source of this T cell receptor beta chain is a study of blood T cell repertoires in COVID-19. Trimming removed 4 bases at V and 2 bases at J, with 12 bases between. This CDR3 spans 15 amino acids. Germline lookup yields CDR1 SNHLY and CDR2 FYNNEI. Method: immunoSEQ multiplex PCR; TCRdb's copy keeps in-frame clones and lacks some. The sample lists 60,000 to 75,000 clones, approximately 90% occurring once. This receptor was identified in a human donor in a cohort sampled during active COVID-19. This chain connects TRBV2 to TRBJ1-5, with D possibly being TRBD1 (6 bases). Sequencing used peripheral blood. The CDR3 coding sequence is TGTGCCAGCAGTGTTCAGGGGATGGGCAATCAGCCCCAGCATTTT. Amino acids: CASSVQGMGNQPQHF.